The sequence of this TCR beta chain was determined in a study of T-cell reconstitution after alpha-beta-depleted transplantation in children. Unique molecular identifiers were built into the TCRbeta library. TCRdb re-derived calls from the PCR reads in MiXCR, one entry per CDR3 protein. The table shows 600,000 to 800,000 distinct CDR3 sequences, with around 13% occurring only once. In this sample, this clonotype turned up many times. Its target is unknown. The CDR3 contains 16 residues. The germline V gene has CDR1 SGHRS and CDR2 YFSETQ. Trimming stripped 0 bases from V and 4 bases from J, with 16 bases between. Study-level points and caveats: Some patients' high day-60 TCRbeta diversity was attributed to recipient cells surviving conditioning. By one year post-transplant, T-cell counts and diversity largely arose from T cells that were newly produced. Alpha-beta T cells present about two months after transplant were reported to originate from several hundred expanded graft clones.

The rearrangement links TRBV5-1 to TRBJ2-5, with D perhaps TRBD2 (6 bases). This sample comprised PBMCs, obtained before TCRalphabeta/CD19-depleted stem cell transplant. This clonotype was sampled from a girl aged 2-10 years with congenital amegakaryocytic thrombocytopenia, due to receive a stem cell transplant. CDR3 DNA: TGCGCCAGCAGCTTGGTCATAGGGACTGCAGGAGAGACCCAGTACTTC. It translates to CASSLVIGTAGETQYF.